This TCR beta chain was recovered during a study of blood T cell repertoires in COVID-19. Study in general: The analysed material was cDNA or gDNA that came from T cells, B-cell-depleted T cells, or PBMCs.

Profiling relied on immunoSEQ multiplex PCR, and the TCRdb table lists in-frame clones only, not all of them. Of around 250,000 clones in the sample, around 86% were seen once. Symptom resolution, clearance, or two negative PCRs marked the recovered donors of Cohort 3. The CDR3 length is 17 residues. V lost 0 bases to trimming and J lost 7 bases, with 17 bases between them. CDR1 SGDLS and CDR2 YYNGEE come from the germline V gene. The sequenced sample was PBMCs or T cells enriched from blood (not recorded which). V usage is TRBV9 and J usage is TRBJ1-6, with D perhaps TRBD1 (6 bases). The sequence came from a woman aged 50 to 65 who had recovered from COVID-19. The CDR3 bases are TGTGCCAGCAGCGTAGAACCCCACAGGGTAGAGAATTCACCCCTCCACTTT. The encoded protein is CASSVEPHRVENSPLHF.